Listed here are 20 T cell receptor beta chains from one sample, sequenced in a study of T cell clonality in common variable immunodeficiency. Generated by immunoSEQ multiplex PCR, the TCRdb table keeps only in-frame clones and is missing some. Sampling found tens of thousands of clones, none seen once. The sample was peripheral blood mononuclear cells. The origin of the receptors is a person aged 18-69 years in good health.

This clone appeared many times. The observed sequence ends 3 residues before the CDR3 terminus, with the missing tail filled in from the germline J gene. The rearrangement uses TRBV30 and TRBJ1-1; D might be TRBD1 (5 bases). The CDR3 consists of 13 residues. V shed 2 bases and J shed 6 bases, with 13 bases lying between them. Germline values: CDR1 GTSNPN, CDR2 SVGIG (reference sequence). CDR3: CAWSSGGWAEAFF. The CDR3 DNA, read in part, is TGTGCCTGGAGTTCCGGGGGGTGGGCTGAA.

There are many counts of this clone. The CDR3 extends 3 residues past the end of the read, so its final part is completed from the germline J gene. The rearrangement links TRBV20-1 to TRBJ2-3; 11 bases are shared with TRBD2. CDR1 DFQATT and CDR2 SNEGSKA come from the germline V gene (reference sequence). The CDR3 runs to 18 residues. V shed 3 bases, J shed 1 base, and the junction held 12 bases outside the gene matches. Partial CDR3 DNA: TGCAGTGCTAGTCCCCTAGCGGGGGGACCTACTGGCACAGATACG. The encoded protein is CSASPLAGGPTGTDT. The complete CDR3 protein is CSASPLAGGPTGTDTQYF.

Many counts were recorded for this clone. The read halts 3 residues ahead of the CDR3 end, with the missing end drawn from the germline J gene. This chain uses TRBV30 with TRBJ1-1; D ambiguous. The CDR3 loop spans 11 amino acids. Looked up from germline, CDR1 is GTSNPN and CDR2 is SVGIG (reference sequence). The V end was cut by 4 bases, the J end by 2 bases, with 5 bases between. The CDR3 sequence: CAWTDNTEAFF. Partial CDR3 DNA: TGTGCCTGGACAGATAACACTGAA.

This clone was recorded a few times. The read ends 3 residues early relative to the CDR3; the germline J gene fills the gap. The genes are TRBV30 and TRBJ2-4; TRBD1 aligns across 9 bases. The germline CDR1 and CDR2 sequences are GTSNPN and SVGIG (reference sequence). The CDR3 runs to 16 residues. CDR3 bases read: TGTGCCTGGAGTGTGTATTGGGACAGGGTTAACTATGGT. It codes for CAWSVYWDRVNYG. The CDR3 reads in full as CAWSVYWDRVNYGQYF.

Only a few counts were recorded for this clone. The sequence runs out 3 residues before the end of the CDR3; the remainder is reconstructed from the germline J gene. This chain joins TRBV13 and TRBJ1-2, with 9 bases identical to TRBD1. V was pared by 0 bases and J by 4 bases, with 6 bases of the junction left unmatched. This CDR3 is 16 amino acids long. In germline, CDR1 is PRHDT, CDR2 FYEKMQ (reference sequence). The CDR3 here is CASSLGGQGQGYGYTF. The part of the CDR3 DNA that was read is TGTGCCAGCAGCTTAGGGGGCCAGGGACAGGGCTATGGC.

This clone was detected ten times or more. The CDR3 end falls 3 residues outside the read, so it is completed with the germline J gene. This chain links TRBV18 with TRBJ2-3; 8 bases map to TRBD1. CDR3 size: 17 residues. V lost 3 bases to trimming and J lost 2 bases; unmatched junction nucleotides: 10. Germline CDR1 and CDR2: KGHSH and LQKENI. The CDR3 here is CASSPPQGAGDTDTQYF. Incomplete CDR3 DNA: TGTGCCAGCTCACCTCCGCAGGGGGCTGGAGACACAGATACG.

This clone appeared many times. The read terminates 3 residues before the CDR3 end, so the remaining end is supplied by the germline J gene. J is TRBJ1-3 and V is TRBV29-1; the D gene is possibly TRBD1 (6 bases). Germline CDR1 SQVTM, CDR2 ANQGSEA. V lost 5 bases to trimming and J lost 0 bases, with 14 bases between them. CDR3 length equals 15 residues. The CDR3 region is CSVTGGGGSGNTIYF. Partial CDR3 DNA: TGCAGCGTTACGGGGGGCGGAGGCTCTGGAAACACC.

The sample holds a few counts of this clone. The sequenced part of the CDR3 DNA is TGTGCCAGCAGCGAGGGACAGTATAATTCACCC. Its protein is CASSEGQYNSP. The whole CDR3 reads CASSEGQYNSPLHF. The chain has TRBV6-4 and TRBJ1-6, with 7 bases aligning to TRBD1. The observed sequence ends 3 residues before the CDR3 terminus, with the missing tail filled in from the germline J gene. V lost 6 bases, J lost 4 bases, and 3 bases stayed unmatched. Germline V lookup: CDR1 MRHNA, CDR2 SNTAGT. The CDR3 runs 14 residues.

Ten or more counts support this clone. CDR3 loop: CASSFEGQGQETQYF. The part of the CDR3 DNA that was read is TGTGCCAGCAGCTTCGAGGGACAGGGGCAAGAGACC. The chain has TRBV7-8 and TRBJ2-5, with 10 bases fitting TRBD1. Read data end 3 residues before the CDR3 end; the end is taken from the germline J gene. The germline gives CDR1 SGHVS, CDR2 FQNEAQ. The CDR3 contains 15 residues. Trimming cost V 3 bases and J 2 bases; bases outside gene matches: 3.

This clone was observed a few times. The junction departs from germline at one end; a sequencing error may be responsible. The read is 3 residues too short to cover the CDR3 end, so that end is filled in from the germline J gene. The chain links TRBV7-9 to TRBJ2-7; tentative D call: TRBD1 (6 bases). The germline V gene has CDR1 SEHNR and CDR2 FQNEAQ (reference sequence). The CDR3 has 13 amino acids. The CDR3 spells CSSSPGTPYEQYF. The sequenced CDR3 bases are TGTTCCAGCAGCCCCGGGACACCCTACGAG.

The sample holds many counts of this clone. The read is 3 residues too short to cover the CDR3 end, so that end is filled in from the germline J gene. This chain joins TRBV5-1 and TRBJ2-1; 10 positions match TRBD2. The germline gives CDR1 SGHRS, CDR2 YFSETQ. J was trimmed by 5 bases and V by 4 bases; bases with no gene match: 6. The CDR3 consists of 15 residues. The DNA read from the CDR3 is TGCGCCAGCAGCCCGGTTCTAGCGGGGGACAATGAG. Protein product: CASSPVLAGDNE. The full CDR3 protein reads CASSPVLAGDNEQFF.

Only a few counts were recorded for this clone. Read data end 3 residues before the CDR3 end; the end is taken from the germline J gene. This sequence joins TRBV19 and TRBJ2-3, with TRBD1 matching 7 bases. This CDR3 is 14 amino acids long. Germline CDR1 is LNHDA and CDR2 is SQIVND (reference sequence). CDR3 DNA, as far as it was read: TGTGCCAGTAAACCGACAGGGCTCCAAGAGACG. It is translated as CASKPTGLQET. The entire CDR3 reads CASKPTGLQETQYF. Based on the CDR3 plus reference TRBV19 and TRBJ2-3, the full variable domain is DGGITQSPKYLFRKEGQNVTLSCEQNLNHDAMYWYRQDPGQGLRLIYYSQIVNDFQKGDIAEGYSVSREKKESFPLTVTSAQKNPTAFYLCASKPTGLQETQYFGPGTRLTVL.

This clone was recorded many times. The read terminates 3 residues ahead of where the CDR3 ends, so the germline J gene completes it. V usage is TRBV5-5 and J usage is TRBJ2-5; TRBD2 matches 11 bases. The CDR3 loop spans 14 amino acids. The V gene's germline CDR1 is SGHKS and CDR2 YYEKEE (reference sequence). Trimming at V came to 3 bases and at J to 6 bases, leaving 4 bases not matched to a gene. The CDR3 DNA, read in part, is TGTGCCAGCAGCTCACTAGCGGGGGAGCAGACC. Its translation: CASSSLAGEQT. The CDR3 as a whole reads CASSSLAGEQTQYF.

This clone has a count of ten or more. The read stops 3 residues short of the end of the CDR3; the missing end is completed from the germline J gene. The chain has TRBV5-1 and TRBJ2-3; 10 nucleotides agree with TRBD1. The CDR3 consists of 16 residues. V shed 3 bases and J 5 bases; nucleotides not matched to a gene: 9. Germline values: CDR1 SGHRS, CDR2 YFSETQ. The CDR3 DNA, read in part, is TGCGCCAGCAGCTCCGGACAGGGGGTTGGAAAAGATACG. Translating it yields CASSSGQGVGKDT. The entire CDR3 sequence reads CASSSGQGVGKDTQYF.

The table lists this clone with many counts. The CDR3 end falls 3 residues outside the read, so it is completed with the germline J gene. This rearrangement joins TRBV20-1 to TRBJ2-1, with TRBD1 as a possible D gene (8 bases). Germline-derived CDR1 and CDR2 are DFQATT and SNEGSKA (reference sequence). With 4 bases removed from V and 8 bases from J, the gap between germline ends came to 18 bases. This CDR3 region has 14 residues. The CDR3 sequence is CSANTGGGGDEQFF. The part of the CDR3 DNA that was read is TGCAGTGCTAACACAGGGGGAGGGGGCGATGAG.

Many counts were recorded for this clone. The observed sequence ends 3 residues before the CDR3 terminus, with the missing tail filled in from the germline J gene. The rearrangement links TRBV30 to TRBJ1-2, with D possibly TRBD1 on 5 matching bases. V shed 2 bases and J shed 0 bases, with 13 bases lying between them. This CDR3 comprises 15 residues. Germline V lookup: CDR1 GTSNPN, CDR2 SVGIG (reference sequence). The sequenced CDR3 bases are TGTGCCTGGAGTACCCTTACGGGGGCTAACTATGGC. It translates to CAWSTLTGANYG. The whole CDR3 reads CAWSTLTGANYGYTF.

This clone was picked up many times. The read terminates 3 residues ahead of where the CDR3 ends, so the germline J gene completes it. Other nucleotide sequences from this sample produce the same CDR3. This rearrangement joins TRBV29-1 to TRBJ2-1; 9 nucleotides match TRBD1. Germline assignment: CDR1 SQVTM and CDR2 ANQGSEA. The CDR3 sequence is 14 residues long. Losses at the gene ends were 4 bases for V and 7 bases for J; bases not matched to a gene: 8. The CDR3 is CSVALGTGRNEQFF. CDR3 DNA, as far as it was read: TGCAGCGTTGCGCTGGGGACAGGGAGGAATGAG.

This clone appeared many times. Read coverage stops 3 residues before the CDR3 terminus; the germline J gene supplies the remainder. V usage is TRBV7-3 and J usage is TRBJ2-5; TRBD1 matches 10 bases. The CDR3 totals 16 residues. V lost 5 bases to trimming and J lost 1 base; unmatched junction nucleotides: 7. From germline, CDR1 is SGHTA and CDR2 FQGTGA. CDR3 bases read: TGTGCCAGCAGCACAGGGACAGGGGCTACCCAAGAGACC. Its translation: CASSTGTGATQET. From start to end, the CDR3 is CASSTGTGATQETQYF.

The table lists this clone with many counts. The CDR3 goes on 3 residues after the read ends, and that part is filled in from the germline J gene. The rearrangement uses TRBV20-1 and TRBJ2-1, with 7 positions matching TRBD1. Germline V gene lookup returns CDR1 DFQATT and CDR2 SNEGSKA (reference sequence). The CDR3 spans 16 residues. Trimming cost V 6 bases and J 9 bases; bases outside gene matches: 20. The DNA read from the CDR3 is TGCAGTGCCTACCTTTTGAACAGGGGCTCATTGGGTGAG. Its protein is CSAYLLNRGSLGE. The entire CDR3 protein is CSAYLLNRGSLGEQFF.

Regarding this clone: The CDR3 extends 3 residues past the end of the read, so its final part is completed from the germline J gene. The chain combines TRBV30 with TRBJ1-1; D ambiguous. V was cut by 4 bases and J by 7 bases, with 13 bases left in between. CDR1 and CDR2 (germline): GTSNPN, SVGIG (reference sequence). The CDR3 has 12 amino acids. CDR3 residues: CAWMPGESEAFF. The DNA read from the CDR3 is TGTGCCTGGATGCCCGGGGAGAGTGAA.